This T cell receptor (beta chain) was identified in a study of CD8+ T cells in alopecia areata. Findings and caveats of the study: Whereas mice showed it more clearly, TCR sharing across patients was murkier, possibly because of HLA. Normal scalp showed lower clonality than lesional scalp, especially alopecia totalis/universalis. Alphabeta T cells residing in normal skin are also sequenced in scalp samples.

Germline V CDR1 and CDR2: ENHRY, SYGVKD. This CDR3 region has 13 residues. V lost 10 bases and J 8 bases, leaving 18 bases between the germline ends. This clone turned up a few times. The antigen is not known. Sequencing relied on a cDNA template that was reverse transcribed from extracted RNA. Clones were read by immunoSEQ multiplex PCR, and TCRdb kept only the in-frame ones, dropping some. Of around 100,000 clones listed, 55% are singletons. The specimen was CD4+ T cells sorted from blood. The sequence was collected from a human donor in good health. J is TRBJ2-1 and V is TRBV10-3; maybe TRBD1 (6 bases). The CDR3 DNA is TGTGCCACTAGGGGGTCCCAGGCATATGAGCAGTTCTTC. Amino acids: CATRGSQAYEQFF.